These 10 T cell receptor beta chains originate from one sample sequenced in a study of regulatory T cells in long-lasting Graves disease. Time point defined: persistent/refractory GD, antithyroid drugs over 5 years with positive TRAb. The authors made the TCR library using RNA they extracted from PBMCs. Building of the TCR beta libraries involved iRepertoire HTBI primers and Arm-PCR of CDR3 regions. TCRdb re-derived calls from the multiplex PCR reads in MiXCR, one entry per CDR3 protein. The table has nearly 350,000 distinct CDR3 sequences, less than 20% seen once; the top ten hold over 25%. The specimen comprised peripheral blood mononuclear cells (PBMCs), sampled when the disease was refractory, from a patient treated with antithyroid drugs. Receptor source: a female donor with Graves disease.

This clonotype was counted at least ten times. The genes are TRBV3-1 and TRBJ2-5; weak D call: TRBD1 (7 bases). This CDR3 spans 15 amino acids. Germline CDR1 is LGHDT and CDR2 is YNNKEL (reference sequence). V was pared by 4 bases and J by 1 base, with 13 bases between. CDR3 amino acids: CASSPGGSVQETQYF. Written as DNA, the CDR3 is TGTGCCAGCAGCCCAGGGGGGTCGGTCCAAGAGACCCAGTACTTC.

V usage is TRBV27 and J usage is TRBJ1-2; 11 positions match TRBD1. This CDR3 is built from 15 residues. Germline assignment: CDR1 MNHEY and CDR2 SMNVEV (reference sequence). V lost 5 bases and J lost 5; bases outside the gene matches: 7. The chain's CDR3 is CASSPNRDRGYGYTF. In DNA form, the CDR3 reads TGTGCCAGCAGTCCGAATCGGGACAGGGGGTATGGCTACACCTTC.

V is TRBV9 and J is TRBJ2-5, with 8 bases aligning to TRBD1. Germline V CDR1 and CDR2: SGDLS, YYNGEE. This CDR3 is 14 amino acids long. V lost 3 bases, J lost 4 bases, and 5 bases stayed unmatched. Written as DNA, the CDR3 is TGTGCCAGCAGCGCCGGACAGGGCCCAGAGACCCAGTACTTC. This codes for CASSAGQGPETQYF.

This clonotype was observed a few times. This chain links TRBV27 with TRBJ2-2, with D perhaps TRBD2 (5 bases). CDR1 MNHEY and CDR2 SMNVEV come from the germline V gene (reference sequence). CDR3 length: 16 residues. V was shortened by 2 bases and J by 5 bases, with 15 bases between the two germline ends. The CDR3 spells CASSLMSGRLTGELFF. In DNA form, the CDR3 reads TGTGCCAGCAGTTTAATGAGCGGACGACTGACCGGGGAGCTGTTTTTT.

This chain joins TRBV18 and TRBJ2-1; D remains unclear. V was trimmed by 3 bases and J by 0 bases, leaving 12 bases between them. Germline V gives CDR1 KGHSH, CDR2 LQKENI. The CDR3 consists of 16 residues. CDR3 sequence reads: CASSPGVLGSYNEQFF. CDR3 in DNA: TGTGCCAGCTCACCTGGGGTCCTCGGCTCCTACAATGAGCAGTTCTTC.

Concerning this clonotype itself: Sequence at one end of the junction differs from germline and may be a read error. The chain links TRBV5-1 to TRBJ1-1, with a weak D call TRBD1 (6 bases). Germline V gives CDR1 SGHRS, CDR2 YFSETQ. This CDR3 is 14 amino acids long. Here the CDR3 DNA reads TGCGCCAGCAGCTTGGGACAGGCAAACACTGAAGTTTTCTTT. It is translated as CASSLGQANTEVFF.

V usage is TRBV6-2 or TRBV6-3 and J usage is TRBJ1-4; TRBD1 matches 7 bases. The germline V gene has CDR1 MNHEY and CDR2 SVGEGT. The V and J ends lost 7 bases and 4 bases, in that order; junction bases with no gene match: 18. The CDR3 spans 18 residues. The DNA for the CDR3 is TGTGCCAGCACCCCGTTTCTTCCGGGACAGACGGATAATGAAAAACTGTTTTTT. Its translation is CASTPFLPGQTDNEKLFF.

This clonotype was found a few times. The CDR3 sequence is CASSPDGVGGYTF. In nucleotides, the CDR3 is TGTGCCAGCAGCCCCGACGGTGTTGGTGGCTACACCTTC. The chain couples TRBV14 to TRBJ1-2; D call uncertain. The germline CDR1 and CDR2 sequences are SGHDN and FVKESK. This CDR3 comprises 13 residues. Trimming took off 4 bases at V and 7 bases at J, with 13 bases between the two ends.

This clonotype was seen many times. The gene calls are TRBV7-2 and TRBJ2-7, with D possibly matching TRBD1 (5 bases). Trimming left V 2 bases short and J 1 base short, with 15 bases between. CDR3 length equals 16 residues. Germline V lookup: CDR1 SGHTA, CDR2 FQGNSA. The CDR3 DNA sequence: TGTGCCAGCAGCTTAAGGTGGGGCGTGCAGTCCTACGAGCAGTACTTC. Protein product: CASSLRWGVQSYEQYF.

Ten or more counts support this clonotype. The chain recombines TRBV7-2 with TRBJ2-7; 7 bases are a match to TRBD1. The CDR3 is 16 residues long. Germline CDR1 SGHTA, CDR2 FQGNSA. V was pared by 5 bases and J by 7 bases, with 17 bases of the junction left unmatched. The CDR3 spells CASSPEGWKGAREQYF. The CDR3 DNA sequence: TGTGCCAGCAGCCCAGAGGGTTGGAAGGGGGCGCGGGAGCAGTACTTC.